This T cell receptor (beta chain) appears in the sequencing data of a study of CD8 T cells in Susac syndrome. Broader study findings: The study admitted that it had a relatively small number of individuals in its TCR sequencing and HLA analysis.

After extraction with the RNeasy kit, about 0.5 to 1 ug of the RNA was reverse transcribed using random hexamers. TCR beta CDR3 was amplified by immunoSEQ covering 54 Vbeta and 13 Jbeta. TCRdb called the immunoSEQ multiplex PCR reads again in MiXCR, with one record for every CDR3 protein. The repertoire includes about 150,000 distinct CDR3 sequences, about 94% of them detected once, and 0.21% sits in the top ten. As to this clonotype: The antigen is not known.

Per germline, CDR1 MNHEY and CDR2 SMNVEV (reference sequence). The CDR3 has 13 amino acids. Trimming removed 3 bases from V and 0 bases from J, with 3 bases in between. Relapsing-remitting disease, either stable or active, was present in the multiple sclerosis controls, who were treatment-naive patients. Through negative isolation, CD4+ and CD8+ T cells were obtained, while TEMRA cells were enriched using FACS. Sequenced material: CD8+ T cells from PBMCs. The chain links TRBV27 to TRBJ2-1; no clear D. This receptor was taken from a human donor with multiple sclerosis. CDR3 residues: CASSFASYNEQFF. The CDR3 DNA reads TGTGCCAGCAGTTTTGCCTCCTACAATGAGCAGTTCTTC.